This TCR beta chain was sequenced in a study of shared clonotypes between healthy human individuals. As for the study in general: The donors, two women and a few men, were aged 18 to 49.

Replicate PCRs run on sorted subsets employed roughly 180 ng DNA, roughly 30,000 T cell genomes. Method: immunoSEQ multiplex PCR; TCRdb's copy keeps in-frame clones and lacks some. The sample holds fewer than 1.4 million clones, 75% to 80% seen once. The CDR3 covers 15 residues. The genes are TRBV7-5 and TRBJ2-5; the table names TRBD2, a call not compared with the DNA. TRBV7-5 is a recognized pseudogene. This TCR was sampled from a man younger than 30 in good health. Some clones in this sample may be carry-over from other donors' samples. The sample was memory CD4+ T cells from PBMCs. The subset here: CD45RA-negative fraction. The DNA for the CDR3 is TGTGTCAGAAGCTTATCTGTTAGCTGGCCAGAGACCCAGTACTTC. Translating gives CVRSLSVSWPETQYF.